Following are 5 T cell receptor beta chains from one sample sequenced in a study of control samples from healthy donors and cancer patients. Produced via immunoSEQ multiplex PCR; TCRdb's table is partial and in-frame only. The data hold approximately 120,000 clones, with about 88% observed a single time. Input material: blood. These receptors were taken from a man aged 18 to 30 in good health.

The chain links TRBV23-1 to TRBJ2-5; 9 bases line up with TRBD1. TRBV23-1 is an ORF for which the function is uncertain. The CDR3 covers 15 residues. V trimming: 6 bases; J trimming: 4 bases; junction bases outside the gene matches: 9. Here the CDR3 reads CASSPRQGGGETQYF. In DNA form, the CDR3 reads TGCGCCAGCAGCCCCCGACAGGGGGGAGGAGAGACCCAGTACTTC.

This clone was picked up a small number of times. The CDR3 nucleotides read TGTGCCAGCAGCGTAGGGACAGCTTACAATGAGCAGTTCTTC. Protein product: CASSVGTAYNEQFF. V usage is TRBV9 and J usage is TRBJ2-1; a weak D match, TRBD1 (6 bases). V gave up 0 bases and J gave up 4 bases, with 8 bases separating them. CDR3 length equals 14 residues. Per germline, CDR1 SGDLS and CDR2 YYNGEE. The whole variable domain, remainder taken from reference TRBV9 and TRBJ2-1, is DSGVTQTPKHLITATGQRVTLRCSPRSGDLSVYWYQQSLDQGLQFLIQYYNGEERAKGNILERFSAQQFPDLHSELNLSSLELGDSALYFCASSVGTAYNEQFFGPGTRLTVL.

This clone appeared a single time. Additional DNA sequences in this sample encode the identical CDR3. The chain has TRBV5-1 and TRBJ2-5; D remains unclear. From germline, CDR1 is SGHRS and CDR2 YFSETQ. There are 13 residues in the CDR3. V was shortened by 0 bases and J by 1 base, with 4 bases between the two germline ends. CDR3 region: CASSLDTQETQYF. In DNA, the CDR3 is TGCGCCAGCAGCTTGGACACCCAAGAGACCCAGTACTTC.

The chain uses TRBV24-1 and TRBJ2-7, with D perhaps matching TRBD2 (6 bases). The CDR3 runs 14 residues. The germline gives CDR1 KGHDR, CDR2 SFDVKD. V lost 3 bases, J lost 9 bases, and 17 bases lay in between. The CDR3 DNA reads as TGTGCCACCAGTGATCTAGTCGGACGGGGAGGGCAGTACTTC. This sequence encodes CATSDLVGRGGQYF.

This chain links TRBV24-1 with TRBJ2-1; perhaps TRBD1 as D (6 bases). Germline CDR1 KGHDR, CDR2 SFDVKD. Between the trimmed V and J ends, which lost 3 bases and 2 bases, there was a span of 7 bases. The CDR3 spans 14 residues. In DNA form, the CDR3 reads TGTGCCACCAGTGATGGGGGCCCCTACAATGAGCAGTTCTTC. Protein sequence: CATSDGGPYNEQFF.